This record looks at one TCR beta chain sequence and its context. Its antigen is currently unknown. This entry is derived from a study of cytomegalovirus exposure and HLA in healthy donors. About the research overall: Later analysis reported that the 110 or so validation repertoires shared the platform of the 650 to 700 first-cohort repertoires.

General study findings and limits: A few CMV-associated chains were confirmed in vitro to be specific for CMV antigens. The study labeled 150 to 200 TCR beta chains cytomegalovirus-associated.

TCRdb's table, derived via immunoSEQ multiplex PCR, lists solely in-frame clones and lacks some. The data hold under 85,000 clones, with approximately 95% observed a single time. The junction had 10 bases not matched to a gene; V was cut back by 5 bases and J by 5 bases. Germline V gene data show CDR1 as MNHEY and CDR2 as SVGAGI. The CDR3 spans 15 residues. A roughly 130-subject validation cohort, separate from the approximately 700-subject first cohort, supplied the donors. The chain joins TRBV6-5 to TRBJ2-7, with 9 bases matching TRBD1. The sample comprised PBMCs. This receptor was taken from a woman in her late teens or twenties in good health and CMV-seronegative. The CDR3 sequence is CASSNRGTGYHEQYF. The CDR3 DNA follows: TGTGCCAGCAGTAACCGTGGGACAGGGTACCACGAGCAGTACTTC.